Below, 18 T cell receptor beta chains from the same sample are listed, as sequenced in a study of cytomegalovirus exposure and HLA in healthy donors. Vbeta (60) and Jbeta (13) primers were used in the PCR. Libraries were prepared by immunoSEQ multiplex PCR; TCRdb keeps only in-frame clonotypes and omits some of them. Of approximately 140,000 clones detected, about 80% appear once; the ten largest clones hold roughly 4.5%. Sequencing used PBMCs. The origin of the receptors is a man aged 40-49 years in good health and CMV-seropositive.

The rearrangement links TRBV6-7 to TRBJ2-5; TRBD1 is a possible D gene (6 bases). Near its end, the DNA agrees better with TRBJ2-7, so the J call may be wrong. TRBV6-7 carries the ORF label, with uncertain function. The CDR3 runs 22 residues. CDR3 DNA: TGTGCCAGCAGTTCCCAAGCCCCGACAGGAATTATAATTGAGGGCATAATCTACGAGCAGTACTTC. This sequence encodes CASSSQAPTGIIIEGIIYEQYF.

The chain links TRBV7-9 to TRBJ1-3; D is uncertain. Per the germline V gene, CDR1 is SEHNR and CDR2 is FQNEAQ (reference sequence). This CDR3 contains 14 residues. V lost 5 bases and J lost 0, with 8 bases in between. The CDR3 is CASSRTGSGNTIYF. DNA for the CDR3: TGTGCCAGCAGCCGGACTGGCTCTGGAAACACCATATATTTT. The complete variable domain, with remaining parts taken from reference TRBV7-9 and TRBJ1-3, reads DTGVSQNPRHKITKRGQNVTFRCDPISEHNRLYWYRQTLGQGPEFLTYFQNEAQLEKSRLLSDRFSAERPKGSFSTLEIQRTEQGDSAMYLCASSRTGSGNTIYFGEGSWLTVV.

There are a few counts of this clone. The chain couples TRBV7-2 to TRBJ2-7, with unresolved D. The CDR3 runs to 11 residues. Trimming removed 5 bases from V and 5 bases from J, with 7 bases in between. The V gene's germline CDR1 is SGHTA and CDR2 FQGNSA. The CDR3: CASSPLHEQYF. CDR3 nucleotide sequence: TGTGCCAGCAGCCCACTGCACGAGCAGTACTTC.

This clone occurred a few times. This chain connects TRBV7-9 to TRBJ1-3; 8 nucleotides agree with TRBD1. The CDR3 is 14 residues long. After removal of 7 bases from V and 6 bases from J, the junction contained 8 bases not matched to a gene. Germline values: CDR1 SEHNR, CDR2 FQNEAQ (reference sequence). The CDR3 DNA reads TGTGCCAGCAACCTCGGACAGGGAGTAAACACCATATATTTT. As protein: CASNLGQGVNTIYF.

This CDR3 reads CASSQEGPHGTKVYEQYF. The DNA of the CDR3 is TGCGCCAGCAGCCAAGAGGGGCCCCACGGGACTAAAGTCTACGAGCAGTACTTC. This sequence joins TRBV4-3 and TRBJ2-7; 7 bases map to TRBD2. CDR1 and CDR2 (germline): LGHNA, YSLEER. After removal of 0 bases from V and 3 bases from J, the junction contained 14 bases not matched to a gene. CDR3 length: 18 residues.

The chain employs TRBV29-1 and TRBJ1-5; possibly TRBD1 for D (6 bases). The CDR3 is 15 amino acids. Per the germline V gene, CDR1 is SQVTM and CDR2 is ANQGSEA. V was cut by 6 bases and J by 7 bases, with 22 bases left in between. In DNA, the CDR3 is TGCAGCGTCAATTTCGGGGCGGCAGGGGACCAGCCCCAGCATTTT. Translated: CSVNFGAAGDQPQHF. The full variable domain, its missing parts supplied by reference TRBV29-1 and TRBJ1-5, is SAVISQKPSRDICQRGTSLTIQCQVDSQVTMMFWYRQQPGQSLTLIATANQGSEATYESGFVIDKFPISRPNLTFSTLTVSNMSPEDSSIYLCSVNFGAAGDQPQHFGDGTRLSIL.

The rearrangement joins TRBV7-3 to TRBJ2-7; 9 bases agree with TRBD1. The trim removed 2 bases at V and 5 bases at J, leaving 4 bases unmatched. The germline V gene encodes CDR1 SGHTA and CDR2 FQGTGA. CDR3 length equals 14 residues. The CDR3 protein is CASSLGRTGDEQYF. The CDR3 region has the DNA TGTGCCAGCAGCTTAGGAAGGACAGGGGACGAGCAGTACTTC.

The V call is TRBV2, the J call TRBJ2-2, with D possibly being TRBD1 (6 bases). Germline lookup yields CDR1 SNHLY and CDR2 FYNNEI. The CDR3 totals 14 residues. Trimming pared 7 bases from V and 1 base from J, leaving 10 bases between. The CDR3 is CASTGQLNTGELFF. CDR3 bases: TGTGCCAGCACGGGACAACTGAACACCGGGGAGCTGTTTTTT.

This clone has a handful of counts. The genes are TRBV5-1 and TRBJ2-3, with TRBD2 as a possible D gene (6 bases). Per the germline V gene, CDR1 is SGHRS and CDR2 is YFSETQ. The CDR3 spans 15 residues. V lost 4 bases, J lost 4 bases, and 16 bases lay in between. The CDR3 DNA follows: TGCGCCAGCAGCCCGGGGCGGGGTCGGGCAGATACGCAGTATTTT. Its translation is CASSPGRGRADTQYF.

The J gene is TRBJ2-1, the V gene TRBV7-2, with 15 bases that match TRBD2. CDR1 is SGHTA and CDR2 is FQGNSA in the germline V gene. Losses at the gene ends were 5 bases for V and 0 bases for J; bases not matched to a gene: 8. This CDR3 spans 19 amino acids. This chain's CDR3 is CASSQGTSGGRSSYNEQFF. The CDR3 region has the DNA TGTGCCAGCAGCCAGGGGACTAGCGGGGGGCGTAGCTCCTACAATGAGCAGTTCTTC.

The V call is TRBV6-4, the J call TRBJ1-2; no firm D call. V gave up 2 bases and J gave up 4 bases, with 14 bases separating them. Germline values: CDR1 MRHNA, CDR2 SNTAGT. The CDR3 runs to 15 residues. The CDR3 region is CASSDPSRGTYGYTF. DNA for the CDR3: TGTGCCAGCAGTGACCCTTCGCGGGGAACCTATGGCTACACCTTC.

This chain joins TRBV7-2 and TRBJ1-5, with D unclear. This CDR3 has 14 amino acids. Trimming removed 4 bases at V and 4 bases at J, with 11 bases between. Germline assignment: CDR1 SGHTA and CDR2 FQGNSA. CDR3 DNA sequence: TGTGCCAGCAGCTCCGTTACATCAAATCAGCCCCAGCATTTT. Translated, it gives CASSSVTSNQPQHF.

The CDR3 DNA is TGTGCCAGTAGTTCTCTCTCTCGTGAGCAGTACTTC. Its translation: CASSSLSREQYF. This chain joins TRBV19 and TRBJ2-7; no definite D call. Germline loops: CDR1 LNHDA, CDR2 SQIVND (reference sequence). V was shortened by 5 bases and J by 7 bases, with 12 bases between the two germline ends. This CDR3 is built from 12 residues. Full variable domain (missing parts from reference TRBV19 and TRBJ2-7): DGGITQSPKYLFRKEGQNVTLSCEQNLNHDAMYWYRQDPGQGLRLIYYSQIVNDFQKGDIAEGYSVSREKKESFPLTVTSAQKNPTAFYLCASSSLSREQYFGPGTRLTVT.

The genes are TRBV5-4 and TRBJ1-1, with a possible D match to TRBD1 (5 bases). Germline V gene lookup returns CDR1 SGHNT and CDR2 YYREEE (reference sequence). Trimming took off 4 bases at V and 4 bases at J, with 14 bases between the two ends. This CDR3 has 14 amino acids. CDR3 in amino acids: CASSGDYGSTEAFF. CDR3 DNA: TGTGCCAGCAGCGGGGACTACGGGAGCACTGAAGCTTTCTTT.

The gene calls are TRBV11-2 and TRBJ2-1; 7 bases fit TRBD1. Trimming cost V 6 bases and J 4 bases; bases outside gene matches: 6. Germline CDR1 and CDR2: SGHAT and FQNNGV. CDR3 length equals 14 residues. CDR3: CASSTGDLYNEQFF. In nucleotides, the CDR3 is TGTGCCAGCAGTACAGGGGACCTATACAATGAGCAGTTCTTC.

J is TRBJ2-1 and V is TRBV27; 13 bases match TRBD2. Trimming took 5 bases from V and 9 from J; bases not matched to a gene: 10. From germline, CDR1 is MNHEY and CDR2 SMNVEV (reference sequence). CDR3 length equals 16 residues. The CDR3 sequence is CASSATGLAGVREQFF. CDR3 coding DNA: TGTGCCAGCAGTGCGACCGGACTAGCGGGAGTTCGTGAGCAGTTCTTC.

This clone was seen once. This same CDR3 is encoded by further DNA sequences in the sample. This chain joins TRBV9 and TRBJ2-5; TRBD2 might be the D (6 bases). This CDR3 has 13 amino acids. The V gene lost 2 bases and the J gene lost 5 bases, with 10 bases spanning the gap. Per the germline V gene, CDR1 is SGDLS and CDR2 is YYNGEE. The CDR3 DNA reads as TGTGCCAGCAGCGTCGGAGGGCGGGAGACCCAGTACTTC. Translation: CASSVGGRETQYF.

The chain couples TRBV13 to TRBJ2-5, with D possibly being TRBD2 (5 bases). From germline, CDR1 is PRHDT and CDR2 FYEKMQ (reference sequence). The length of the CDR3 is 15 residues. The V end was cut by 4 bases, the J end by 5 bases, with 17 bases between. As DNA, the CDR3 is TGTGCCAGCAGCTGGGGTCGGGGAGAGAGGGAGACCCAGTACTTC. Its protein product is CASSWGRGERETQYF.